This T cell receptor beta chain appears in the sequencing data of a study of tumor-infiltrating lymphocytes in localized non-small cell lung cancer. Study-level points and caveats: No link was found between tumor T-cell fraction and recurrence-free survival. Not all patients were TCR sequenced, owing to tissue quantity.

Only in-frame clones appear in the TCRdb table, and some are missing; sequencing was by immunoSEQ multiplex PCR. Found here are about 6,000 clones, approximately 82% of them singletons; the top ten hold 5% to 6.5%. Note on this clone: What it binds is unknown.

V dropped 5 bases and J dropped 7; count of bases not matched to a gene: 7. Per germline, CDR1 MNHNY and CDR2 SVGAGI (reference sequence). The CDR3 contains 14 residues. The sequencing input was lung tumor tissue. The gene calls are TRBV6-6 and TRBJ1-4; 7 nucleotides align to TRBD1. The receptor's source is a human donor with non-small cell lung cancer. CDR3 coding DNA: TGTGCCAGCAGTACCACAGGGGCGGCTGAAAAACTGTTTTTT. Translation: CASSTTGAAEKLFF.